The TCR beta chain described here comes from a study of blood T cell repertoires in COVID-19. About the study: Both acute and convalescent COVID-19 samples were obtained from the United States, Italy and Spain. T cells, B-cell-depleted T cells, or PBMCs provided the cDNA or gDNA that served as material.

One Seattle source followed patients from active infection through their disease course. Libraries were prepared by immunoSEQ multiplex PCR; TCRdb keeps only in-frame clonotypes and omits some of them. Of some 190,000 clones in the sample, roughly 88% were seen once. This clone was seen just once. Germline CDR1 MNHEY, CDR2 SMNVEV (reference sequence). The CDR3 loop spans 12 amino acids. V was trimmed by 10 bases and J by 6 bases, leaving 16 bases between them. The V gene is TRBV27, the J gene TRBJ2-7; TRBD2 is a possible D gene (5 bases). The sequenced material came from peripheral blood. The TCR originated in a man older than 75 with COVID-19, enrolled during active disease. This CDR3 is CATLGRSGEQYF. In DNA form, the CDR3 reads TGTGCCACCCTGGGCAGGAGCGGCGAGCAGTACTTC.